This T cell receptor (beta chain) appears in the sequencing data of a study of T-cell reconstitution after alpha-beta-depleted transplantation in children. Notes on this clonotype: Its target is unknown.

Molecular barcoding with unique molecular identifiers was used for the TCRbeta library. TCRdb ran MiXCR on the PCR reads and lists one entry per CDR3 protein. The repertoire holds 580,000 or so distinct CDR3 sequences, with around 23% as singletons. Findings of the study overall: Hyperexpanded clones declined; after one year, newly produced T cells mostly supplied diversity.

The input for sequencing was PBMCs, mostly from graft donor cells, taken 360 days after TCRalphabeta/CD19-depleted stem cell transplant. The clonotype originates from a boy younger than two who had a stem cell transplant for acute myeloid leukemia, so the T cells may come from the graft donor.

The CDR3, as DNA: TGTGCCAGCAGCTTCTCAGGTAGAAGGCAGTTCTTC. This sequence encodes CASSFSGRRQFF. The chain joins TRBV7-2 to TRBJ2-1; no definite D call. CDR1 and CDR2 from the germline V gene are SGHTA and FQGNSA. This CDR3 is built from 12 residues. V lost 3 bases and J lost 12, with 12 bases in between.